This TCR beta chain stems from a study of blood T cell repertoires in COVID-19. About the research overall: Samples came from the United States, Italy and Spain, spanning acute and convalescent COVID-19. The analysed material was cDNA or gDNA that came from T cells, B-cell-depleted T cells, or PBMCs.

As originally analysed: Nucleated cell counts were estimated from reference gene primer amplification. Here immunoSEQ multiplex PCR was the method, and the copy in TCRdb shows in-frame clones only, minus some. That table is the source of V, J and clone size, and D and trimming were worked out from the DNA. The table records under 250,000 clones, around 90% of them present only once. This sequence was found in a man aged 60-69 years who had recovered from COVID-19. Sequenced: peripheral blood.

The CDR3 reads CASSSTSSREQYF. CDR3 nucleotide sequence: TGTGCCAGCAGCTCTACTAGTTCGCGGGAGCAGTACTTC. The chain links TRBV12-3 or TRBV12-4 to TRBJ2-7; D possibly corresponds to TRBD2 (5 bases). Trimming took 6 bases from V and 7 from J, leaving 16 bases between them. The CDR3 is 13 residues long.